The 24 T cell receptor beta chains below were found in one sample sequenced in a study of regulatory T cells in long-lasting Graves disease. This sample's time point: newly diagnosed GD, antithyroid drugs for less than 3 months. With RNA extracted from PBMCs as input, the TCR library was made. Both iRepertoire HTBI primers and Arm-PCR of CDR3 regions were used to build the TCR beta libraries. MiXCR, applied by TCRdb to the multiplex PCR reads, yields one record per CDR3 protein. This table has 350,000 to 500,000 distinct CDR3 sequences, around 15% appearing once. This sample was shared with a second study, whose subject was T cells in Graves' hyperthyroidism and ophthalmopathy.

Sample: peripheral blood mononuclear cells (PBMCs), taken at new diagnosis, from a patient treated with antithyroid drugs. The receptors shown here come from a woman under 40 with Graves disease.

This clonotype occurred many times. This sequence joins TRBV10-3 and TRBJ2-1; 9 positions agree with TRBD2. Germline lookup yields CDR1 ENHRY and CDR2 SYGVKD. V lost 4 bases to trimming and J lost 6 bases; unmatched junction nucleotides: 7. The CDR3 extends over 15 amino acids. This CDR3 reads CAISVTSGFVNEQFF. The CDR3 DNA follows: TGTGCCATCAGTGTAACTAGCGGGTTTGTCAATGAGCAGTTCTTC.

The table lists this clonotype with a few counts. The rearrangement joins TRBV27 to TRBJ1-6, with D possibly TRBD1 on 5 matching bases. V gave up 6 bases and J gave up 6 bases, with 9 bases separating them. Germline CDR1 and CDR2: MNHEY and SMNVEV (reference sequence). The CDR3 runs 13 residues. The CDR3, as DNA: TGTGCCAGCAGGTCAGGGCTTAATTCACCCCTCCACTTT. Its protein product is CASRSGLNSPLHF.

Only a few counts were recorded for this clonotype. The V call is TRBV4-2, the J call TRBJ2-4; no definite D call. The CDR3 has 13 amino acids. Germline CDR1 and CDR2: LGHNA and YNFKEQ. Trimming shortened V by 3 bases and J by 2 bases, and 5 bases separated the two germline ends. The CDR3 is CASSHPPKNIQYF. The CDR3 nucleotides are TGTGCCAGCAGCCACCCCCCCAAAAACATTCAGTACTTC.

This clonotype was observed many times. The chain recombines TRBV28 with TRBJ1-1; the D is unclear. Germline assignment: CDR1 MDHEN and CDR2 SYDVKM. CDR3 length: 16 amino acids. The ends were cut back, 4 bases at V and 0 bases at J, with 15 bases in the middle. CDR3 amino acids: CASSSPGEGVNTEAFF. CDR3 DNA: TGTGCCAGCAGTTCCCCCGGGGAGGGAGTGAACACTGAAGCTTTCTTT.

This clonotype was seen repeatedly, ten times or more. V is TRBV30 and J is TRBJ1-2, with D tentatively TRBD1 (6 bases). The ends were cut back, 2 bases at V and 3 bases at J, with 16 bases in the middle. This CDR3 contains 15 residues. The germline CDR1 and CDR2 sequences are GTSNPN and SVGIG (reference sequence). The CDR3 nucleotides are TGTGCCTGGAGTAGCGAGGGACAAGGGGACTATGGCTACACCTTC. Its translation is CAWSSEGQGDYGYTF.

A remark on this clonotype: One base away lies a much larger clone, so this may be a sequencing read error. The genes are TRBV5-5 and TRBJ1-5; 7 bases match TRBD1. The CDR3 covers 15 residues. The V gene's germline CDR1 is SGHKS and CDR2 YYEKEE (reference sequence). Here the CDR3 DNA reads TGTGCCAGCAGCAGGGGGGGACAGTTCAATCAGCCCCCGCATTTT. It yields the protein CASSRGGQFNQPPHF.

This clonotype has ten or more counts. The chain links TRBV11-1 to TRBJ2-2; a weak D match, TRBD1 (5 bases). Germline-derived CDR1 and CDR2 are SGHAT and FQDESV (reference sequence). This CDR3 has 15 residues. Deletions cut 0 bases from V and 5 bases from J, with 10 bases between. CDR3 residues: CASSLARQRTGELFF. The CDR3 DNA follows: TGTGCCAGCAGCTTAGCCAGACAGAGGACCGGGGAGCTGTTTTTT.

This clonotype was counted ten times or more. The chain links TRBV7-9 to TRBJ2-5, with TRBD2 matching over 7 bases. Germline CDR1 is SEHNR and CDR2 is FQNEAQ (reference sequence). This CDR3 has 14 residues. Trimming cost V 3 bases and J 3 bases; bases outside gene matches: 4. The CDR3 protein is CASSFSSGKETQYF. CDR3 bases: TGTGCCAGCAGCTTTTCGAGCGGGAAAGAGACCCAGTACTTC.

This clonotype has at least ten counts. The V call is TRBV2, the J call TRBJ2-1; D is possibly TRBD2 (6 bases). Deletions cut 7 bases from V and 3 bases from J, with 10 bases between. This CDR3 has 13 residues. Germline assignment: CDR1 SNHLY and CDR2 FYNNEI. This CDR3 is CASTTSRYNEQFF. The CDR3 DNA reads TGTGCCAGCACTACTAGCCGCTACAATGAGCAGTTCTTC. The full variable domain, with the rest looked up from reference TRBV2 and TRBJ2-1, is EPEVTQTPSHQVTQMGQEVILRCVPISNHLYFYWYRQILGQKVEFLVSFYNNEISEKSEIFDDQFSVERPDGSNFTLKIRSTKLEDSAMYFCASTTSRYNEQFFGPGTRLTVL.

This clonotype has only a few counts. The chain has TRBV29-1 and TRBJ2-7; perhaps TRBD2 as D (5 bases). The ends were cut back, 4 bases at V and 0 bases at J, with 16 bases in the middle. Germline CDR1 is SQVTM and CDR2 is ANQGSEA. The CDR3 spans 15 residues. This CDR3 is CSVAFGVYSSYEQYF. The CDR3 DNA is TGCAGCGTTGCATTCGGGGTGTACAGCTCCTACGAGCAGTACTTC.

This clonotype came up many times. The CDR3 region is CASSLGLDLETQYF. The CDR3 DNA follows: TGTGCCAGCAGCTTAGGACTCGACTTAGAGACCCAGTACTTC. The V and J genes are TRBV11-2 and TRBJ2-5; D ambiguous. The CDR3 is made up of 14 amino acids. The germline V and J ends were trimmed by 1 base and 4 bases, with 10 bases remaining between them. CDR1 is SGHAT, CDR2 FQNNGV, per germline.

This clonotype was counted between two and nine times. The rearrangement joins TRBV7-9 to TRBJ2-6, with a possible D match to TRBD2 (6 bases). CDR1 SEHNR and CDR2 FQNEAQ come from the germline V gene (reference sequence). The CDR3 runs to 16 residues. V gave up 3 bases and J gave up 0 bases, with 9 bases separating them. CDR3 amino acids: CASSFGGHSGANVLTF. CDR3 coding DNA: TGTGCCAGCAGCTTTGGAGGGCACTCTGGGGCCAACGTCCTGACTTTC.

This clonotype was found a few times. Here the CDR3 DNA reads TGTGCCATCAGGAAGACAGGCGGAGGGCCGACAGATACGCAGTATTTT. Translating gives CAIRKTGGGPTDTQYF. The V and J genes are TRBV10-3 and TRBJ2-3; either TRBD1 or TRBD2 may supply D (6 bases each). The V gene's germline CDR1 is ENHRY and CDR2 SYGVKD. With 6 bases removed from V and 3 bases from J, the gap between germline ends came to 19 bases. The CDR3 totals 16 residues.

This clonotype was found many times. CDR3: CASRLLAGALSYNEQFF. For the CDR3, the DNA is TGTGCCAGCAGGCTGCTAGCGGGAGCCCTCTCCTACAATGAGCAGTTCTTC. The chain recombines TRBV7-2 with TRBJ2-1; 10 nucleotides align to TRBD2. CDR3 length: 17 amino acids. CDR1 is SGHTA and CDR2 is FQGNSA in the germline V gene. The V gene end was trimmed by 6 bases and the J gene end by 0 bases; junction bases not matched to a gene: 8.

Many counts were recorded for this clonotype. The chain is built from TRBV11-2 and TRBJ1-2; maybe TRBD1 (5 bases). The germline V gene has CDR1 SGHAT and CDR2 FQNNGV. The CDR3 covers 14 residues. V was shortened by 5 bases and J by 6 bases, with 16 bases between the two germline ends. CDR3 DNA sequence: TGTGCCAGCAGCACCCTGGTTGCAGGGAATGGCTACACCTTC. It specifies CASSTLVAGNGYTF.

This rearrangement joins TRBV5-5 to TRBJ2-7; D unclear. The V end was cut by 4 bases, the J end by 3 bases, with 8 bases between. Germline V CDR1 and CDR2: SGHKS, YYEKEE (reference sequence). This CDR3 has 12 amino acids. The CDR3 coding sequence is TGTGCCAGCAGCATGATAATCTACGAGCAGTACTTC. It specifies CASSMIIYEQYF.

This clonotype has a count of ten or more. The chain is built from TRBV18 and TRBJ2-5, with 8 nucleotides matching TRBD2. The V segment lost 2 bases and the J segment 1 base; nucleotides outside the gene matches: 6. Germline loops: CDR1 KGHSH, CDR2 LQKENI. The CDR3 has 16 residues. This CDR3 reads CASSPSSGGVQETQYF. The CDR3 region has the DNA TGTGCCAGCTCACCATCGAGCGGGGGTGTCCAAGAGACCCAGTACTTC.

Only one count was recorded for this clonotype. This chain uses TRBV7-9 with TRBJ2-1; D not resolved. This CDR3 comprises 12 residues. V lost 1 base and J lost 6, with 4 bases in between. The germline CDR1 and CDR2 sequences are SEHNR and FQNEAQ (reference sequence). The CDR3 loop reads CASSLDPNEQFF. DNA of the CDR3: TGTGCCAGCAGCTTAGATCCCAATGAGCAGTTCTTC.

This clonotype occurred many times. This CDR3 is CSALEREGNNEQFF. The CDR3 DNA sequence: TGCAGTGCTTTGGAGCGGGAGGGTAACAATGAGCAGTTCTTC. V gene TRBV20-1 combines with J gene TRBJ2-1, with 10 bases matching TRBD2. This CDR3 region has 14 residues. V lost 5 bases to trimming and J lost 5 bases; unmatched junction nucleotides: 6. Germline V gives CDR1 DFQATT, CDR2 SNEGSKA (reference sequence).

This clonotype was detected only a few times. CDR3 sequence (DNA): TGTGCCAGCACTCCGGGGACAAACTTAGGAGGCTACACCTTC. Protein sequence: CASTPGTNLGGYTF. The V gene is TRBV27, the J gene TRBJ1-2, with a possible D match to TRBD1 (6 bases). The CDR3 is 14 residues long. Trimming took 7 bases from V and 8 from J, leaving 20 bases between them. CDR1 and CDR2 (germline): MNHEY, SMNVEV (reference sequence).

The sample holds many counts of this clonotype. The chain carries TRBV6-2 or TRBV6-3 and TRBJ2-7; 8 bases line up with TRBD1. V lost 2 bases to trimming and J lost 2 bases; unmatched junction nucleotides: 5. The CDR3 has 15 amino acids. CDR1 MNHEY and CDR2 SVGEGT come from the germline V gene. Written as DNA, the CDR3 is TGTGCCAGCAGTTACGGGACAGGCACTCCCTACGAGCAGTACTTC. Its translation: CASSYGTGTPYEQYF.

V gene TRBV20-1 combines with J gene TRBJ1-6; D is ambiguous. The V and J ends lost 2 bases and 5 bases respectively, with 16 bases between them. The length of the CDR3 is 16 residues. Germline-derived CDR1 and CDR2 are DFQATT and SNEGSKA (reference sequence). The CDR3 sequence is CSARPPGRGNNSPLHF. CDR3 coding DNA: TGCAGTGCTAGACCTCCCGGGAGAGGGAATAATTCACCCCTCCACTTT.

This clonotype was seen many times. V gene TRBV12-3 or TRBV12-4 combines with J gene TRBJ1-2; 12 bases fit TRBD1. J gave up 8 bases and V 3 bases, and 4 bases lay outside the gene matches. CDR3 length: 14 residues. DNA of the CDR3: TGTGCCAGCAGTTTCGGGACAGGGGGCAGGGGCTACACCTTC. Its translation is CASSFGTGGRGYTF.

This clonotype has ten or more counts. The chain recombines TRBV29-1 with TRBJ2-3; perhaps D is TRBD1 or TRBD2 (5 bases each). CDR1 is SQVTM and CDR2 is ANQGSEA in the germline V gene. V lost 1 base and J 0 bases, leaving 11 bases between the germline ends. This CDR3 contains 15 residues. CDR3 amino acids: CSVEGRGRSTDTQYF. The CDR3 DNA follows: TGCAGCGTTGAAGGTCGGGGCCGGAGCACAGATACGCAGTATTTT.